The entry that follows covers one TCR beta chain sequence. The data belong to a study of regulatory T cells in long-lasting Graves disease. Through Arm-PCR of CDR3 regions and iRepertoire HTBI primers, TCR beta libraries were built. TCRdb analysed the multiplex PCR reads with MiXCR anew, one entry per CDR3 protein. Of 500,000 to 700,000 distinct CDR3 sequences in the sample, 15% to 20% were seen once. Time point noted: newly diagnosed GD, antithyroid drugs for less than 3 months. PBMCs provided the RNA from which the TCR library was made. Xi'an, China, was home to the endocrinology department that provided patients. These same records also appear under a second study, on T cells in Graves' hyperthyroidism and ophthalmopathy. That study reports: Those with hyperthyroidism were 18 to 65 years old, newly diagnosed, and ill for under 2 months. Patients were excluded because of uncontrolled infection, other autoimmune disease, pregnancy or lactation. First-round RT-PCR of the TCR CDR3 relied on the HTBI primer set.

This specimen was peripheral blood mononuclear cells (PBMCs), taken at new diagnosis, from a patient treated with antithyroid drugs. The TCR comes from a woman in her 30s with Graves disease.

CDR3: CASSAAGGELFF. As DNA, the CDR3 is TGTGCCAGTAGTGCCGCAGGCGGGGAGCTGTTTTTT. The genes are TRBV19 and TRBJ2-2; D unresolved. The length of the CDR3 is 12 residues. Germline values: CDR1 LNHDA, CDR2 SQIVND (reference sequence). V dropped 5 bases and J dropped 7 bases, with 8 bases sitting between them.